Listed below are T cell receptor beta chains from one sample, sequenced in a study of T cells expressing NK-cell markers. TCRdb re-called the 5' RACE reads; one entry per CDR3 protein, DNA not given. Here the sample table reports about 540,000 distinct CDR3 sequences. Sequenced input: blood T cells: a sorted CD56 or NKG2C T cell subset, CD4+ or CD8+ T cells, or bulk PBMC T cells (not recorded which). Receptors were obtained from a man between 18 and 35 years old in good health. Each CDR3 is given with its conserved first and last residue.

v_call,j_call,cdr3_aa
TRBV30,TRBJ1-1,CAWISRAGTEAFF
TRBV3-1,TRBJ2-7,CASGQAVSYEQYF
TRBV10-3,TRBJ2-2,CAIDSAGELFF
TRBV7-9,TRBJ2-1,CASSPPLRSSYNEQFF
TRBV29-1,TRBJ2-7,CSVVGGDFDEQYF
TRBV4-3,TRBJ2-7,CASSQEAVPLGEQYF
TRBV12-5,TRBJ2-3,CASGLPRDTQYF
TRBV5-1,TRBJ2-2,CASSLAGRGVGELFF
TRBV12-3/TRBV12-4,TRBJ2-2,CASGRPGLSNTGELFF
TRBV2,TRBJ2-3,CASRELAGQTGGTDTQYF
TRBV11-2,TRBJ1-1,CASSLGRGRDLMNTEAFF
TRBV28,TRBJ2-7,CASSSLGEVYEQYF
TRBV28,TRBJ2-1,CASSFPPAHSYNEQFF
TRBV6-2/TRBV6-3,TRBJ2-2,CASSYKGENTGELFF
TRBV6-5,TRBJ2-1,CASSYWREGSNEQFF
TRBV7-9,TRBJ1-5,CASSLSGAFNQPQHF
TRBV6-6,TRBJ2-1,CASGDRGLREQFF
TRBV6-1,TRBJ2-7,CASSLGTSGGFYEQYF
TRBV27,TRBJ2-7,CASSLSTATTFSYEQYF
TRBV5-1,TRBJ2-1,CASHKGAHGDEQFF
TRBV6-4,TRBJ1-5,CASSDVRRQSWQPQHF
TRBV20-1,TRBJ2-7,CSAPTPGQGAYEQYF
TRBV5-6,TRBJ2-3,CASSLEGAPDTQYF
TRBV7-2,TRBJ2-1,CASSSEGQIAYNEQFF
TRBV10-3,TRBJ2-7,CAISGQGGDYEQYF
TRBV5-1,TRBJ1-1,CASSSQGAFATEAFF
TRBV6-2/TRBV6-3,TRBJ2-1,CASSARPGRSYNEQFF
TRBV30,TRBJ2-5,CAWSVQGFEETQYF
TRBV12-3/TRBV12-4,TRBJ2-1,CASSNSRGRGEQFF
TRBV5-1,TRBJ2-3,CASRGEADTQYF
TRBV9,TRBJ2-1,CASSRLEQTLYNEQFF
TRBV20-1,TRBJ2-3,CSATSGDTQYF
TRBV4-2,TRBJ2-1,CASSRPRTGGPYEQFF
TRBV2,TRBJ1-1,CASSPTRGSIEAFF
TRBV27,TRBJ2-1,CASSLLAGGPSYNEQFF
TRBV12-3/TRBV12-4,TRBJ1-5,CASSFASFPQNQPQHF
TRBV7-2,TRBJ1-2,CASSPRTGDGYTF
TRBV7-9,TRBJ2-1,CASSLGGSKQFF
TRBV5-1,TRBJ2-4,CASSFAGGIGNIQYF
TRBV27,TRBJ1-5,CASGIGGNQPQHF